This T cell receptor beta chain comes out of a study of blood T cells in healthy people across ages. The germline CDR1 and CDR2 sequences are SGHDT and YYEEEE. The germline V and J ends were trimmed by 0 bases and 4 bases, with 13 bases remaining between them. The CDR3 length is 15 residues. Together with a sample-barcoded 5' primer, a J-beta primer mix was included in a second PCR lasting about 6 to 11 cycles. Sequencing of every sample gave 2.5 million or more CDR3-containing paired-end reads. One entry per CDR3 protein results from TCRdb running MiXCR on the 5' RACE reads. The table includes about 1.8 million distinct CDR3 sequences, about 49% detected once.

V usage is TRBV5-6 and J usage is TRBJ1-1; D unresolved. The receptor was isolated from a middle-aged woman in good health. Material for sequencing was blood. CDR3 nucleotide sequence: TGTGCCAGCAGCTTGGCTACAGCGGAGACCACTGAAGCTTTCTTT. Translation: CASSLATAETTEAFF.